This T cell receptor (beta chain) was recovered during a study of shared clonotypes between healthy human individuals. About the research overall: The study drew on two women and a few men aged 18 to 49 as donors.

The CDR3 has 16 amino acids. The J segment lost 4 bases and the V segment lost 2 bases, leaving 5 bases of the junction unmatched. Germline values: CDR1 SGDLS, CDR2 YYNGEE. The donors, all of them Caucasian adults, lived in Nashville, Tennessee. At the deep level, the assay was run. Once extracted for a subset, genomic DNA was divided evenly among several immunoSEQ plates. Libraries were prepared by immunoSEQ multiplex PCR; TCRdb keeps only in-frame clonotypes and omits some of them. The sample holds 470,000 or so clones, roughly 80% seen once. The sequenced sample consisted of PBMCs. The gene calls are TRBV9 and TRBJ1-3; the match to TRBD1 covers 11 bases. This receptor was identified in a woman aged 40 to 50 in good health. Some clones in this sample may be carry-over from other donors' samples. The CDR3 protein is CASSVQGQGVGNTIYF. The CDR3, as DNA: TGTGCCAGCAGCGTTCAGGGACAGGGGGTAGGAAACACCATATATTTT.